This entry lists 32 T cell receptor beta chains sequenced from one sample in a study of regulatory T cells in long-lasting Graves disease. Libraries of TCR beta came from iRepertoire HTBI primers plus Arm-PCR of CDR3 regions. A single record per CDR3 protein comes from TCRdb applying MiXCR to the multiplex PCR reads. The sample lists roughly 500,000 distinct CDR3 sequences; around 12% were seen once. This sample's time point: newly diagnosed GD, antithyroid drugs for less than 3 months. The authors made the TCR library using RNA they extracted from PBMCs. In addition, the sample was reused for a study of T cells in Graves' hyperthyroidism and ophthalmopathy.

The sample was peripheral blood mononuclear cells (PBMCs), taken at new diagnosis, from a patient treated with antithyroid drugs. These receptors originate from a woman in her 30s with Graves disease.

This clonotype was counted ten times or more. The CDR3 here is CSARVSGGTYNSPLHF. The CDR3 DNA reads as TGCAGTGCTAGAGTATCGGGGGGGACCTATAATTCACCCCTCCACTTT. This chain connects TRBV20-1 to TRBJ1-6, with a possible D match to TRBD1 (5 bases). V was cut by 1 base and J by 2 bases, with 12 bases left in between. The CDR3 is made up of 16 amino acids. CDR1 is DFQATT and CDR2 is SNEGSKA in the germline V gene (reference sequence).

V gene TRBV27 combines with J gene TRBJ2-7; 9 nucleotides align to TRBD2. Germline lookup yields CDR1 MNHEY and CDR2 SMNVEV (reference sequence). The CDR3 covers 15 residues. Trimming took 1 base from V and 7 from J; bases not matched to a gene: 8. CDR3 coding DNA: TGTGCCAGCAGTTTATGGGGCGGGAGGGCCCGGGAGCAGTACTTC. Translation gives CASSLWGGRAREQYF.

This clonotype was seen ten or more times. This chain joins TRBV9 and TRBJ2-1; possible D gene TRBD2, 5 bases. Trimming took off 4 bases at V and 8 bases at J, with 16 bases between the two ends. The length of the CDR3 is 14 residues. Germline V lookup: CDR1 SGDLS, CDR2 YYNGEE. CDR3 DNA: TGTGCCAGCAGCCCTACATGGCTTAGCGATGAGCAGTTCTTC. Amino acid sequence: CASSPTWLSDEQFF.

This clonotype was observed at least ten times. The genes are TRBV20-1 and TRBJ2-7; D unclear. CDR3 length equals 12 residues. Germline CDR1 is DFQATT and CDR2 is SNEGSKA (reference sequence). Trimming removed 5 bases from V and 4 bases from J, with 12 bases in between. The CDR3 loop reads CSASWVGYEQYF. CDR3 nucleotide sequence: TGCAGTGCTTCATGGGTAGGGTACGAGCAGTACTTC.

This clonotype was picked up many times. The rearrangement links TRBV27 to TRBJ2-7; possibly TRBD1 for D (5 bases). V was shortened by 4 bases and J by 6 bases, with 19 bases between the two germline ends. Germline V gene sequence: CDR1 MNHEY, CDR2 SMNVEV (reference sequence). This CDR3 has 15 amino acids. CDR3 sequence (DNA): TGTGCCAGCAGTTCACCAATCCGACAGACCTCCGAGCAGTACTTC. Translation: CASSSPIRQTSEQYF.

This clonotype was seen only a few times. The chain joins TRBV7-2 to TRBJ2-3, with TRBD2 identical over 12 bases. V was clipped by 5 bases and J by 0 bases; unmatched bases: 3. The germline V gene encodes CDR1 SGHTA and CDR2 FQGNSA. The CDR3 has 16 amino acids. The chain's CDR3 is CASSPLAGGSTDTQYF. CDR3 sequence (DNA): TGTGCCAGCAGCCCACTAGCGGGGGGAAGCACAGATACGCAGTATTTT.

This clonotype came up a few times. One junction end does not reproduce the germline sequence, and a read error may be involved. V and J are TRBV6-2 or TRBV6-3 and TRBJ1-4; D call uncertain. Per germline, CDR1 MNHEY and CDR2 SVGEGT. CDR3 length: 13 amino acids. The CDR3 nucleotides read TGTGCCAGCAATTACGGCTTAGGTGAAAAACTGTTTTTT. Translation gives CASNYGLGEKLFF.

This clonotype was seen a handful of times. The rearrangement links TRBV7-9 to TRBJ2-1; no clear D gene. Germline V gives CDR1 SEHNR, CDR2 FQNEAQ (reference sequence). CDR3 length: 15 residues. V shed 8 bases and J shed 0 bases, with 14 bases lying between them. In nucleotides, the CDR3 is TGTGCCAGCGGGAAGGGTTTGGGCTCCTACAATGAGCAGTTCTTC. Translating it yields CASGKGLGSYNEQFF.

The chain couples TRBV6-1 to TRBJ1-1; 7 bases fit TRBD1. There are 9 residues in the CDR3. Germline V gene lookup returns CDR1 MNHNS and CDR2 SASEGT. J gave up 11 bases and V 8 bases, and 2 bases lay outside the gene matches. Here the CDR3 reads CASGRGAFF. The CDR3 bases are TGTGCCAGCGGCAGGGGGGCTTTCTTT.

This clonotype was detected many times. V usage is TRBV12-3 or TRBV12-4 and J usage is TRBJ2-7; 10 bases match TRBD2. The CDR3 covers 14 residues. Trimming cost V 7 bases and J 3 bases; bases outside gene matches: 6. CDR3 sequence: CASTWTSGYYEQYF. In DNA form, the CDR3 reads TGTGCCAGCACCTGGACTAGCGGTTACTACGAGCAGTACTTC.

This clonotype has only a few counts. The chain carries TRBV6-1 and TRBJ1-1; no firm D call. In germline, CDR1 is MNHNS, CDR2 SASEGT. The CDR3 is 13 amino acids. The V end was cut by 6 bases, the J end by 4 bases, with 12 bases between. CDR3 protein: CASRLEDFTEAFF. The CDR3 DNA is TGTGCCAGCAGGTTAGAGGATTTCACTGAAGCTTTCTTT.

With respect to this clonotype: A much larger clone is a single base away; this may be a read error. This chain links TRBV11-2 with TRBJ2-7; D tentatively fits TRBD1 or TRBD2 (5 bases each). Germline V gives CDR1 SGHAT, CDR2 FQNNGV. This CDR3 contains 13 residues. CDR3 sequence: CASGTQPVGERYF. The CDR3 bases are TGTGCCAGCGGGACCCAACCGGTGGGGGAGCGGTACTTC.

J is TRBJ2-2 and V is TRBV25-1; D not resolved. V shed 6 bases and J shed 2 bases, with 4 bases lying between them. Germline CDR1 and CDR2: MGHDK and SYGVNS. The CDR3 totals 12 residues. CDR3 DNA: TGTGCCAGCAGGGTAAACACCGGGGAGCTGTTTTTT. This encodes CASRVNTGELFF.

Many counts were recorded for this clonotype. The chain recombines TRBV19 with TRBJ2-2; D gene uncertain. This CDR3 has 13 residues. In germline, CDR1 is LNHDA, CDR2 SQIVND (reference sequence). V lost 5 bases and J 5 bases, leaving 9 bases between the germline ends. The CDR3 DNA reads as TGTGCCAGTAGTCCGGCCTTTACCGGGGAGCTGTTTTTT. This codes for CASSPAFTGELFF.

This clonotype has a count of ten or more. This rearrangement joins TRBV6-1 to TRBJ1-6; D unresolved. Germline loops: CDR1 MNHNS, CDR2 SASEGT. This CDR3 contains 16 residues. V lost 3 bases to trimming and J lost 12 bases, with 21 bases between them. The CDR3 loop is CASSEAPGGRRGPLHF. The CDR3 DNA sequence: TGTGCCAGCAGTGAGGCGCCGGGAGGCAGGCGAGGACCCCTCCACTTT.

This chain connects TRBV7-2 to TRBJ2-7, with D tentatively TRBD1 (6 bases). The CDR3 runs 14 residues. The germline V and J ends were trimmed by 5 bases and 3 bases, with 14 bases remaining between them. The germline CDR1 and CDR2 sequences are SGHTA and FQGNSA. The CDR3 DNA reads as TGTGCCAGCAGCATACAGGGAATGCGCTACGAGCAGTACTTC. It codes for CASSIQGMRYEQYF.

Of note for this clonotype: A single base separates this from a much larger clone, so it may be a read error. The chain joins TRBV27 to TRBJ2-1; 9 nucleotides agree with TRBD2. The CDR3 has 17 residues. Trimming at V came to 3 bases and at J to 3 bases, leaving 9 bases not matched to a gene. The V gene's germline CDR1 is MNHEY and CDR2 SMNVEV (reference sequence). CDR3 in amino acids: CASSLVAGVGFYNEQFF. As DNA, the CDR3 is TGTGCCAGCAGTTTGGTAGCGGGAGTTGGGTTCTACAATGAGCAGTTCTTC.

In its sample, this clonotype was seen once. CDR3 DNA sequence: TGTGCCAGCAGCTTAGCGCTGCTAGCGGGGGATACGCAGTATTTT. Amino acids: CASSLALLAGDTQYF. The chain is built from TRBV7-9 and TRBJ2-3, with 9 bases matching TRBD2. Germline V gene sequence: CDR1 SEHNR, CDR2 FQNEAQ (reference sequence). This CDR3 comprises 15 residues. With V trimmed by 0 bases and J by 6 bases, 4 bases remained unmatched.

The chain recombines TRBV19 with TRBJ1-4; D is ambiguous. V lost 6 bases and J 6 bases, leaving 8 bases between the germline ends. CDR1 and CDR2 (germline): LNHDA, SQIVND (reference sequence). The CDR3 extends over 12 amino acids. CDR3 amino acids: CASSIRYEKLFF. Written as DNA, the CDR3 is TGTGCCAGTAGCATTCGATATGAAAAACTGTTTTTT.

The sample holds many counts of this clonotype. The junction departs from germline at one end; a sequencing error may be responsible. This chain links TRBV7-7 with TRBJ2-3; 12 bases map to TRBD2. From germline, CDR1 is SSHAT and CDR2 FNYEAQ (reference sequence). The length of the CDR3 is 19 residues. The CDR3 sequence is CASSLRLAGGPGGADTQYF. CDR3 DNA sequence: TGTGCTAGCAGCTTAAGGCTAGCGGGAGGGCCCGGAGGCGCAGATACGCAGTATTTT. The entire variable domain, with the rest obtained from reference TRBV7-7 and TRBJ2-3, is as follows: GAGVSQSPRYKVTKRGQDVTLRCDPISSHATLYWYQQALGQGPEFLTYFNYEAQPDKSGLPSDRFSAERPEGSISTLTIQRTEQRDSAMYRCASSLRLAGGPGGADTQYFGPGTRLTVL.

As for this clonotype: A read error may explain this, as a much larger clone is one base away. The chain uses TRBV20-1 and TRBJ2-5; no reliable D call. The CDR3 totals 11 residues. The germline V and J ends were trimmed by 2 bases and 11 bases, with 12 bases remaining between them. The germline gives CDR1 DFQATT, CDR2 SNEGSKA (reference sequence). This CDR3 reads CSARNWNEQYF. Written as DNA, the CDR3 is TGCAGTGCTAGAAACTGGAATGAGCAGTACTTC.

This clonotype was seen many times. This chain uses TRBV12-3 or TRBV12-4 with TRBJ1-6, with a tentative D call TRBD1 (5 bases). V gave up 4 bases and J gave up 13 bases, with 14 bases separating them. The CDR3 is 13 residues long. The CDR3 region is CASSSFQGEPLHF. The DNA of the CDR3 is TGTGCCAGCAGTTCCTTCCAGGGTGAGCCCCTCCACTTT.

The chain employs TRBV6-1 and TRBJ1-2, with D maybe TRBD1 (6 bases). The V and J ends lost 4 bases and 6 bases respectively, with 18 bases between them. This CDR3 has 15 amino acids. CDR1 is MNHNS and CDR2 is SASEGT in the germline V gene. The CDR3 DNA reads as TGTGCCAGCAGTGGACTCGTCAGGGGTGGAAATGGCTACACCTTC. This encodes CASSGLVRGGNGYTF.

A few counts support this clonotype. J is TRBJ2-3 and V is TRBV10-3; 7 bases match TRBD2. Trimming cost V 2 bases and J 4 bases; bases outside gene matches: 9. This CDR3 region has 16 residues. Germline V lookup: CDR1 ENHRY, CDR2 SYGVKD. The CDR3 DNA is TGTGCCATCAGTGAGCAGACTAGCTTGGGGGCAGATACGCAGTATTTT. It encodes CAISEQTSLGADTQYF.

At least ten counts were recorded for this clonotype. V usage is TRBV6-1 and J usage is TRBJ1-1; D not certain. CDR3 length: 13 residues. Between the trimmed V and J ends, which lost 7 bases and 7 bases, there was a span of 16 bases. The germline CDR1 and CDR2 sequences are MNHNS and SASEGT. The CDR3 is CASNPHIGNEAFF. CDR3 sequence (DNA): TGTGCCAGCAACCCCCACATAGGAAATGAAGCTTTCTTT.

The chain combines TRBV11-3 with TRBJ1-5, with TRBD1 matching over 8 bases. The CDR3 runs 17 residues. Germline CDR1 and CDR2: SGHNT and YENEEA. V lost 2 bases, J lost 3 bases, and 9 bases stayed unmatched. The CDR3 sequence is CASSLSGQGWPNQPQHF. The CDR3 nucleotides read TGTGCCAGCAGCTTATCAGGACAGGGCTGGCCCAATCAGCCCCAGCATTTT. Together with reference TRBV11-3 and TRBJ1-5, the CDR3 gives the full variable domain: EAGVVQSPRYKIIEKKQPVAFWCNPISGHNTLYWYLQNLGQGPELLIRYENEEAVDDSQLPKDRFSAERLKGVDSTLKIQPAELGDSAVYLCASSLSGQGWPNQPQHFGDGTRLSIL.

This clonotype was picked up many times. The chain has TRBV19 and TRBJ2-1; 8 nucleotides agree with TRBD2. Germline lookup yields CDR1 LNHDA and CDR2 SQIVND (reference sequence). With 7 bases clipped from V and 8 bases from J, the junction kept 13 bases outside the gene matches. This CDR3 is 15 amino acids long. CDR3 nucleotides: TGTGCCAGTATTTCGGGAGGGCCAATGGAGGATGAGCAGTTCTTC. Translated, it gives CASISGGPMEDEQFF.

There are many counts of this clonotype. V and J are TRBV12-3 or TRBV12-4 and TRBJ1-4; D uncertain. This CDR3 contains 12 residues. The V and J ends lost 5 bases and 7 bases respectively, with 8 bases between them. The CDR3: CASSAGREKLFF. In DNA, the CDR3 is TGTGCCAGCAGTGCCGGCCGTGAAAAACTGTTTTTT.

This clonotype was picked up many times. The V gene is TRBV27, the J gene TRBJ2-1; no reliable D call. This CDR3 comprises 14 residues. The V and J ends lost 3 bases and 7 bases respectively, with 13 bases between them. Germline CDR1 reads MNHEY; CDR2 reads SMNVEV (reference sequence). In nucleotides, the CDR3 is TGTGCCAGCAGTTTCGGATCAGTAGAGAATGAGCAGTTCTTC. It translates to CASSFGSVENEQFF.

The rearrangement uses TRBV5-1 and TRBJ1-1, with unresolved D. Germline CDR1 is SGHRS and CDR2 is YFSETQ. Trimming took off 1 base at V and 1 base at J, with 14 bases between the two ends. This CDR3 comprises 16 residues. This CDR3 is CASSLSPAGENTEAFF. CDR3 nucleotides: TGCGCCAGCAGCTTGTCCCCGGCCGGGGAGAACACTGAAGCTTTCTTT.

This clonotype was seen repeatedly, ten times or more. The V gene is TRBV29-1, the J gene TRBJ1-1; unclear D gene. Germline V lookup: CDR1 SQVTM, CDR2 ANQGSEA. With 4 bases removed from V and 1 base from J, the gap between germline ends came to 10 bases. The CDR3 is 13 amino acids. CDR3 region: CSVVEGRNTEAFF. The CDR3 bases are TGCAGCGTTGTGGAAGGCAGGAACACTGAAGCTTTCTTT.

This clonotype was observed many times. The chain is built from TRBV18 and TRBJ2-1, with 8 bases fitting TRBD1. This CDR3 region has 15 residues. Germline CDR1 is KGHSH and CDR2 is LQKENI. The V segment lost 6 bases and the J segment 6 bases; nucleotides outside the gene matches: 10. CDR3 sequence (DNA): TGTGCCAGCTCGCCTCGGACAGGGAACGGCAATGAGCAGTTCTTC. The encoded protein is CASSPRTGNGNEQFF.